A single sample gave rise to the 16 T cell receptor beta chains below, sequenced in a study of response to subunit inactivated influenza vaccine. TCRdb re-analysed the RT-PCR reads in MiXCR, keeping a single row per CDR3 protein. The sample includes 450,000 to 550,000 distinct CDR3 sequences, roughly 25% of them seen just once. The specimen was CD4+ T cells sorted from PBMCs, collected roughly 5 days after vaccination. The source of these receptors is a man in his fifties or sixties who received an inactivated influenza vaccine.

This clonotype was found a few times. CDR3 loop: CASSLRGLSGNTIYF. CDR3 nucleotide sequence: TGTGCCAGCAGCCTCCGGGGCCTTTCTGGAAACACCATATATTTT. V usage is TRBV5-5 and J usage is TRBJ1-3, with a tentative D call TRBD1 (5 bases). Germline loops: CDR1 SGHKS, CDR2 YYEKEE (reference sequence). V shed 4 bases and J shed 1 base, with 12 bases lying between them. The CDR3 has 15 residues.

The chain combines TRBV30 with TRBJ2-1; no clear D. Looked up from germline, CDR1 is GTSNPN and CDR2 is SVGIG (reference sequence). Trimming took 0 bases from V and 2 from J, leaving 14 bases between them. The CDR3 is made up of 16 amino acids. CDR3 region: CAWSVVLRPTYNEQFF. The CDR3 DNA reads TGTGCCTGGAGTGTAGTTTTACGGCCAACCTACAATGAGCAGTTCTTC.

A few counts support this clonotype. The rearrangement links TRBV28 to TRBJ2-5; TRBD2 is a possible D gene (6 bases). Per the germline V gene, CDR1 is MDHEN and CDR2 is SYDVKM. The ends were cut back, 2 bases at V and 1 base at J, with 14 bases in the middle. This CDR3 is built from 16 residues. DNA for the CDR3: TGTGCCAGCAGTTTAGGGGCTAGCGACCTCCAAGAGACCCAGTACTTC. This encodes CASSLGASDLQETQYF.

This clonotype was recorded a few times. The genes are TRBV29-1 and TRBJ2-3; D possibly uses TRBD1 or TRBD2 (6 bases each). Trimming removed 7 bases at V and 0 bases at J, with 26 bases between. The length of the CDR3 is 18 residues. CDR1 is SQVTM and CDR2 is ANQGSEA in the germline V gene. CDR3 DNA: TGCAGCGCGGGGGACAATCGAAGAAGGATTCTCAGCACAGATACGCAGTATTTT. Protein: CSAGDNRRRILSTDTQYF.

V and J are TRBV24-1 and TRBJ2-5; 8 nucleotides match TRBD1. Germline V lookup: CDR1 KGHDR, CDR2 SFDVKD. With 7 bases clipped from V and 4 bases from J, the junction kept 1 base outside the gene matches. This CDR3 contains 12 residues. The DNA for the CDR3 is TGTGCCACCAGCAGGGGGCTAGAGACCCAGTACTTC. Translating gives CATSRGLETQYF.

In its sample, this clonotype was seen a few times. This chain connects TRBV10-3 to TRBJ2-7, with TRBD2 matching over 9 bases. This CDR3 spans 14 amino acids. CDR1 is ENHRY and CDR2 is SYGVKD in the germline V gene. V trimming: 4 bases; J trimming: 1 base; junction bases outside the gene matches: 2. CDR3 loop: CAISGLAESYEQYF. The CDR3 DNA sequence: TGTGCCATCAGTGGACTAGCGGAATCCTACGAGCAGTACTTC.

This clonotype showed up just a few times. CDR3 bases: TGCAGTGCTAGAGACTCAACCACCGGGACAGGGAACGAGCAGTACTTC. Translating it yields CSARDSTTGTGNEQYF. The rearrangement links TRBV20-1 to TRBJ2-7, with 9 bases matching TRBD1. The germline V gene encodes CDR1 DFQATT and CDR2 SNEGSKA (reference sequence). V was pared by 0 bases and J by 5 bases, with 11 bases of the junction left unmatched. CDR3 length equals 16 residues.

This clonotype was recorded a few times. V usage is TRBV15 and J usage is TRBJ1-6; perhaps TRBD1 as D (5 bases). This CDR3 region has 17 residues. Germline CDR1 and CDR2: LNHNV and YYDKDF (reference sequence). The ends were cut back, 0 bases at V and 9 bases at J, with 18 bases in the middle. The CDR3: CATSRDLRAGHGSPLHF. In nucleotides, the CDR3 is TGTGCCACCAGCAGAGATTTACGGGCGGGGCACGGTTCACCCCTCCACTTT. The full variable domain, with the rest looked up from reference TRBV15 and TRBJ1-6, is DAMVIQNPRYQVTQFGKPVTLSCSQTLNHNVMYWYQQKSSQAPKLLFHYYDKDFNNEADTPDNFQSRRPNTSFCFLDIRSPGLGDTAMYLCATSRDLRAGHGSPLHFGNGTRLTVT.

The gene calls are TRBV20-1 and TRBJ1-5; D uncertain. Germline CDR1 and CDR2: DFQATT and SNEGSKA (reference sequence). This CDR3 is 13 amino acids long. V lost 3 bases and J 1 base, leaving 7 bases between the germline ends. CDR3 region: CSARRVSNQPQHF. In DNA form, the CDR3 reads TGCAGTGCTAGGAGGGTGAGCAATCAGCCCCAGCATTTT.

This clonotype has more than one count but fewer than ten. The chain joins TRBV14 to TRBJ2-2; D possibly corresponds to TRBD1 (5 bases). The CDR3 is 15 residues long. Trimming left V 4 bases short and J 1 base short, with 10 bases between. Germline lookup yields CDR1 SGHDN and CDR2 FVKESK. In nucleotides, the CDR3 is TGTGCCAGCAGCCGAATGGACAAGAACACCGGGGAGCTGTTTTTT. Translating it yields CASSRMDKNTGELFF.

This clonotype showed up just a few times. This chain connects TRBV20-1 to TRBJ1-5; no definite D call. CDR1 and CDR2 (germline): DFQATT, SNEGSKA (reference sequence). The CDR3 spans 15 residues. Trimming took off 2 bases at V and 3 bases at J, with 14 bases between the two ends. The CDR3 here is CSARRTTGDNQPQHF. The CDR3 DNA sequence: TGCAGTGCTAGACGCACCACGGGAGACAATCAGCCCCAGCATTTT.

This clonotype showed up just a few times. The J gene is TRBJ2-1, the V gene TRBV7-2; D may be TRBD1 or TRBD2 (5 bases each). V was cut by 5 bases and J by 7 bases, with 18 bases left in between. The CDR3 loop spans 15 amino acids. Germline V gene sequence: CDR1 SGHTA, CDR2 FQGNSA. CDR3 DNA: TGTGCCAGCAGCCTTATCGGGACGTCGGGTAATGAGCAGTTCTTC. This encodes CASSLIGTSGNEQFF.

The V gene is TRBV7-2, the J gene TRBJ2-5, with TRBD1 matching 7 bases. The CDR3 extends over 15 amino acids. Germline CDR1 and CDR2: SGHTA and FQGNSA. V lost 1 base to trimming and J lost 4 bases; unmatched junction nucleotides: 6. The CDR3 reads CASSLVRQGRETQYF. CDR3 sequence (DNA): TGTGCCAGCAGCTTAGTGCGACAGGGTAGAGAGACCCAGTACTTC.

The sample holds a few counts of this clonotype. The chain couples TRBV18 to TRBJ2-1, with D possibly being TRBD1 (5 bases). Germline V gene data show CDR1 as KGHSH and CDR2 as LQKENI. The CDR3 length is 14 residues. The ends were cut back, 1 base at V and 7 bases at J, with 11 bases in the middle. This CDR3 is CASSPQSRENEQFF. The CDR3 DNA follows: TGTGCCAGCTCACCACAGTCCAGGGAAAATGAGCAGTTCTTC.

This chain joins TRBV5-1 and TRBJ2-1; 7 nucleotides line up with TRBD2. This CDR3 spans 14 amino acids. Germline V gene sequence: CDR1 SGHRS, CDR2 YFSETQ. Germline trimming cut 0 bases from V and 6 bases from J; bases unmatched to any gene: 3. The CDR3 region is CASSLGGSFNEQFF. The CDR3 nucleotides are TGCGCCAGCAGCTTGGGCGGGAGTTTCAATGAGCAGTTCTTC.

The rearrangement uses TRBV5-1 and TRBJ2-3, with D possibly being TRBD2 (5 bases). V was cut by 0 bases and J by 4 bases, with 15 bases left in between. Germline loops: CDR1 SGHRS, CDR2 YFSETQ. The CDR3 spans 16 residues. The CDR3 DNA reads as TGCGCCAGCAGCTTGGGCGCCGGGGTATTGGCAGATACGCAGTATTTT. The encoded protein is CASSLGAGVLADTQYF.